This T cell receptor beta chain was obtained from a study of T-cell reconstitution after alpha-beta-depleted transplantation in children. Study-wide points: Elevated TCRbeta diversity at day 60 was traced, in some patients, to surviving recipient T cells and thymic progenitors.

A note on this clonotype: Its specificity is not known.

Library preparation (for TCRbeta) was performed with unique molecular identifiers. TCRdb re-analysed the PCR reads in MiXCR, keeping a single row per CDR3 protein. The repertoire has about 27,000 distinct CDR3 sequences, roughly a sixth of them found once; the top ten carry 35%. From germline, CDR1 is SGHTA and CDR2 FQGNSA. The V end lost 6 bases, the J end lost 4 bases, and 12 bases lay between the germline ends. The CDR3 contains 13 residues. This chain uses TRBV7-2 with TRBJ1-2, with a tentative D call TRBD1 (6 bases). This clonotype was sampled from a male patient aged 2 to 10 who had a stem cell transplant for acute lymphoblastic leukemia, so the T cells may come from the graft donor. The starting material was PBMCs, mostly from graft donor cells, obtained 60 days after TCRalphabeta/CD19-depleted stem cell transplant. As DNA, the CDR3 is TGTGCCAGCAGTAGGGACACGGCCTATGGCTACACCTTC. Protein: CASSRDTAYGYTF.